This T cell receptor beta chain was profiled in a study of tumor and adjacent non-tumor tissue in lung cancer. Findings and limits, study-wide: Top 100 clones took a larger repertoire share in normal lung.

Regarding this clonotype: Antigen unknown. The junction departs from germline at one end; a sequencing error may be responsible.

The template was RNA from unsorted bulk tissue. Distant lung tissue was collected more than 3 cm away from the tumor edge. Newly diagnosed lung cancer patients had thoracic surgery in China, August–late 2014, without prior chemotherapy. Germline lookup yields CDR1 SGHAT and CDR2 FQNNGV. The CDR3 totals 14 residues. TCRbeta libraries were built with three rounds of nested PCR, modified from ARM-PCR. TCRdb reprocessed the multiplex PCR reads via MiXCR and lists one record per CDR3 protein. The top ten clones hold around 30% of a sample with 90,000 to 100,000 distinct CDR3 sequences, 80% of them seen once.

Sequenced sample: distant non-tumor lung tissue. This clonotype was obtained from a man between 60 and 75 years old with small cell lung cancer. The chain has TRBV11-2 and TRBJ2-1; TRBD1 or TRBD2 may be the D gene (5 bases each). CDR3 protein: CANKKRQGYDEQFF. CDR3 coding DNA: TGTGCCAACAAGAAGCGGCAGGGCTACGATGAACAGTTCTTC.